This T cell receptor (beta chain) was identified in a study of cytomegalovirus exposure and HLA in healthy donors. Study findings and constraints: A later analysis showed HLA-associated TCR beta chains outstripping equally common others in clonal expansion.

Details on this clone: Its antigen is unidentified.

PCR primers comprised 60 Vbeta and 13 Jbeta primers. Data came from immunoSEQ multiplex PCR; TCRdb stores just in-frame clones and leaves some out. The sample table sets out approximately 150,000 clones. Trimming shortened V by 7 bases and J by 3 bases, and 10 bases separated the two germline ends. This CDR3 is built from 13 residues. Germline V gene data show CDR1 as MDHEN and CDR2 as SYDVKM. The source material was PBMCs. The rearrangement links TRBV28 to TRBJ1-5, with TRBD1 as a possible D gene (5 bases). This clonotype was obtained from a woman aged 18-35 years in good health and CMV-seronegative. Here the CDR3 DNA reads TGTGCCAGCATATCAGGGATCAATCAGCCCCAGCATTTT. It yields the protein CASISGINQPQHF.